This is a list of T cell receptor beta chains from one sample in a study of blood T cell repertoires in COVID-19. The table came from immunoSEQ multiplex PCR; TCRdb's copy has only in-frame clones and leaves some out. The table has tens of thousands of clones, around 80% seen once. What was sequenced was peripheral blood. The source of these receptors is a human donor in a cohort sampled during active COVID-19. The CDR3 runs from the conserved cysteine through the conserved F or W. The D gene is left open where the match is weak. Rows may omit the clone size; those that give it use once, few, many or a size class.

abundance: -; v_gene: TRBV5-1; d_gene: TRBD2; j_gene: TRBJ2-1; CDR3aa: CASSSLDGGTDEQFF; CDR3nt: TGCGCCAGCAGCTCGCTGGACGGGGGGACCGATGAGCAGTTCTTC
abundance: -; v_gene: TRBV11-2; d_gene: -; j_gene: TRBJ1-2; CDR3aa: CASSTTGSYGYTF; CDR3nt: TGTGCCAGCAGCACTACAGGGTCCTATGGCTACACCTTC
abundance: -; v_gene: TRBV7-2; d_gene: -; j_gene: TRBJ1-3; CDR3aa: CASSHAPGDSGNTIYF; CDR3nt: TGTGCCAGCAGCCACGCACCAGGGGACTCTGGAAACACCATATATTTT
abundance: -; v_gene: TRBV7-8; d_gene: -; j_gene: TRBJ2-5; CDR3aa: CASSHTPGQRQETQYF; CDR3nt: TGTGCCAGCAGCCACACCCCCGGACAGCGGCAAGAGACCCAGTACTTC
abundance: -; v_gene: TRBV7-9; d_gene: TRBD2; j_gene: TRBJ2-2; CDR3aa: CASSPTSGRATGELFF; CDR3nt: TGTGCCAGCAGCCCGACTAGCGGGAGGGCCACCGGGGAGCTGTTTTTT
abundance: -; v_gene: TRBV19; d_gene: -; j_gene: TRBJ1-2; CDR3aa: CASSDRTYGYTF; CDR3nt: TGTGCCAGTAGTGACAGGACGTATGGCTACACCTTC
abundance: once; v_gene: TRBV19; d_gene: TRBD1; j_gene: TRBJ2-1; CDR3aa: CASSPVGTGSRNEQFF; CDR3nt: TGTGCCAGTAGTCCAGTAGGGACAGGGTCTAGGAATGAGCAGTTCTTC
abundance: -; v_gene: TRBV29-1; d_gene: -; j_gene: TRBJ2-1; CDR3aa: CSAKRREGGEQFF; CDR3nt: TGCAGCGCAAAACGGAGGGAGGGGGGGGAGCAGTTCTTC
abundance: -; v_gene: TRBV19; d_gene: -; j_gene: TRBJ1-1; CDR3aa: CASKGGDHAMNTEAFF; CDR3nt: TGTGCCAGTAAGGGAGGGGACCACGCAATGAACACTGAAGCTTTCTTT
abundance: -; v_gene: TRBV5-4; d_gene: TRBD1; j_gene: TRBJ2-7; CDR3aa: CASSLDRGNYEQYF; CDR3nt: TGTGCCAGCAGCTTGGACAGGGGGAACTACGAGCAGTACTTC
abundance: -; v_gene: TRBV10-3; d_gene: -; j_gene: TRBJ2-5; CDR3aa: CAISEGQIYQETQYF; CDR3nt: TGTGCCATCAGTGAGGGTCAGATATACCAAGAGACCCAGTACTTC
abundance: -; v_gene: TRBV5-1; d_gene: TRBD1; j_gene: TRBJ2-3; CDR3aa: CASSLEGTGYSTDTQYF; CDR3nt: TGCGCCAGCAGCTTGGAGGGGACAGGCTATAGCACAGATACGCAGTATTTT
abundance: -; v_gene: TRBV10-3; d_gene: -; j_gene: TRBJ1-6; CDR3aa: CAITQGPNSPLHF; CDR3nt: TGTGCCATAACTCAGGGGCCCAATTCTCCCCTCCACTTT